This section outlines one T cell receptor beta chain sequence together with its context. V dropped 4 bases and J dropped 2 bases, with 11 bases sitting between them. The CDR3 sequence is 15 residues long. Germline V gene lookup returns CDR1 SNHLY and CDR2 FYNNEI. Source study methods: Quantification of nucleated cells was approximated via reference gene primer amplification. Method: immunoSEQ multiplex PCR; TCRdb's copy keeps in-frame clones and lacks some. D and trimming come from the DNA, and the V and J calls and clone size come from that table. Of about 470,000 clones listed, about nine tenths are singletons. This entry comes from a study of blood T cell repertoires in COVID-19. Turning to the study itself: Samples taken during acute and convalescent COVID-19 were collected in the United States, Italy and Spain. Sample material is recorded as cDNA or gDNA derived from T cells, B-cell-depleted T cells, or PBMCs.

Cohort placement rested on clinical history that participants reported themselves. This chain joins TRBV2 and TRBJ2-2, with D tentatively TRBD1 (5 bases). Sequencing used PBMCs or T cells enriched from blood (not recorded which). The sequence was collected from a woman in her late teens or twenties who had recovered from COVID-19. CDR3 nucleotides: TGTGCCAGCAGTGTGGCGCGGACAAACACCGGGGAGCTGTTTTTT. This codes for CASSVARTNTGELFF.